This T cell receptor (beta chain) was obtained from a study of identical twins. This clonotype appeared a few times. As yet, its antigen is unknown. Deletions cut 5 bases from V and 2 bases from J, with 18 bases between. The CDR3 has 17 amino acids. Germline-derived CDR1 and CDR2 are SSHAT and FNYEAQ (reference sequence). The cDNA had a unique molecular identifier and a template-switch universal primer site. TCRdb ran MiXCR on the 5' RACE reads and lists one entry per CDR3 protein. The sample lists 450,000 to 650,000 distinct CDR3 sequences, around 15% occurring once. Study-wide points: Part of the zero-insertion signal could reflect confounding by invariant MAIT and iNKT cells.

All donors were healthy, and all were Caucasian. Another study also made use of these data, one on yellow fever vaccine responses in identical twins. That publication notes: Twin vaccine T cell responses reportedly seemed partly convergent, partly personalized.

The specimen was CD4+ T cells sorted from blood. The chain has TRBV7-7 and TRBJ2-2; TRBD2 is a possible D gene (6 bases). This receptor was taken from a woman in her late teens or twenties in good health. The CDR3 nucleotides are TGTGCCAGCAGCGATATGGGGGGTCTGACAAACACCGGGGAGCTGTTTTTT. This gives the protein CASSDMGGLTNTGELFF.